The 19 T cell receptor beta chains presented below share a single source sample, sequenced in a study of T cells after yellow fever vaccination (dated by TCRdb to between 2018 and 2021). In light of the paper, this sample's treatment or condition label describes: live attenuated yellow fever vaccine strain. The library was made by 5' RACE. Sequencing was performed on an Illumina HiSeq 2500. TCRdb's own reprocessing of the public reads used fastp at Q25 and MiXCR and kept productive beta chains. Rows with a matching CDR3 protein are joined into one entry that keeps the most common DNA and genes. Counted in this sample were around 550,000 distinct CDR3 sequences; about a fifth of them appeared once. The leading ten clones occupy approximately 14% of the sample. The material sequenced was PBMCs, taken 15 days after the yellow fever booster vaccination. All receptors derive from a man aged 25-45 years who received the YFV17D yellow fever vaccine.

This clonotype has just a few counts. The V gene is TRBV4-3, the J gene TRBJ2-3; 9 positions match TRBD2. The CDR3 length is 15 residues. Trimming cost V 5 bases and J 6 bases; bases outside gene matches: 9. From germline, CDR1 is LGHNA and CDR2 YSLEER. The CDR3 region has the DNA TGCGCCAGCAGCTTGCGGGAGGGCCCTCGTGATACGCAGTATTTT. This sequence encodes CASSLREGPRDTQYF.

The rearrangement links TRBV10-3 to TRBJ2-5, with 9 bases identical to TRBD2. The junction had 19 bases not matched to a gene; V was cut back by 10 bases and J by 1 base. Germline lookup yields CDR1 ENHRY and CDR2 SYGVKD. The CDR3 consists of 18 residues. The CDR3 bases are TGTGCCACACACACCGGACCTGTTAGCGGGAGCTTCCAAGAGACCCAGTACTTC. Translation: CATHTGPVSGSFQETQYF.

This clonotype has more than one count but fewer than ten. The gene calls are TRBV18 and TRBJ2-7; the D gene could be TRBD1 or TRBD2 (6 bases each). CDR1 is KGHSH and CDR2 is LQKENI in the germline V gene. The CDR3 loop spans 15 amino acids. The V and J ends lost 1 base and 5 bases respectively, with 15 bases between them. The CDR3 sequence: CASSPRLGGGDEQYF. Here the CDR3 DNA reads TGTGCCAGCTCACCACGCTTGGGGGGCGGCGACGAGCAGTACTTC.

This clonotype was seen many times. J is TRBJ1-1 and V is TRBV7-3; D is undetermined. The CDR3 runs 14 residues. CDR1 and CDR2 (germline): SGHTA, FQGTGA. Trimming cost V 0 bases and J 1 base, with 6 bases left between them. The DNA of the CDR3 is TGTGCCAGCAGCTTAACTGGCCCGAACACTGAAGCTTTCTTT. Amino acids: CASSLTGPNTEAFF.

The sample holds a few counts of this clonotype. This sequence joins TRBV7-6 and TRBJ2-5, with no clear D. Germline V CDR1 and CDR2: SGHVS, FNYEAQ. This CDR3 is built from 12 residues. Trimming stripped 6 bases from V and 4 bases from J, with 9 bases between. The CDR3 reads CASSQRTETQYF. The CDR3 nucleotides read TGTGCCAGCAGTCAAAGGACAGAGACCCAGTACTTC.

The chain links TRBV3-1 to TRBJ2-4, with 10 bases aligning to TRBD2. In germline, CDR1 is LGHDT, CDR2 YNNKEL (reference sequence). After removal of 1 base from V and 0 bases from J, the junction contained 9 bases not matched to a gene. The CDR3 has 19 residues. The CDR3 bases are TGTGCCAGCAGCCAAGGGCTAGCGGGGGTGGATTTAGCCAAAAACATTCAGTACTTC. It translates to CASSQGLAGVDLAKNIQYF. The full variable domain, completed using reference TRBV3-1 and TRBJ2-4, is DTAVSQTPKYLVTQMGNDKSIKCEQNLGHDTMYWYKQDSKKFLKIMFSYNNKELIINETVPNRFSPKSPDKAHLNLHINSLELGDSAVYFCASSQGLAGVDLAKNIQYFGAGTRLSVL.

The table lists this clonotype with a few counts. The genes are TRBV5-1 and TRBJ1-2; TRBD1 matches at 7 bases. CDR3 length equals 14 residues. V lost 4 bases, J lost 4 bases, and 7 bases stayed unmatched. CDR1 is SGHRS and CDR2 is YFSETQ in the germline V gene. The CDR3 here is CASSGMGQLYGYTF. The CDR3 DNA sequence: TGCGCCAGCAGCGGAATGGGACAGCTCTATGGCTACACCTTC.

The table lists this clonotype with a few counts. The chain links TRBV6-2 or TRBV6-3 to TRBJ2-1, with 8 bases lining up with TRBD2. The germline CDR1 and CDR2 sequences are MNHEY and SVGEGT. J gave up 3 bases and V 7 bases, and 8 bases lay outside the gene matches. The CDR3 totals 15 residues. The CDR3 DNA sequence: TGTGCCAGCACTCTACCGGGACTAGGCTACAATGAGCAGTTCTTC. Its protein product is CASTLPGLGYNEQFF.

CDR3 nucleotides: TGCAGTGCTAGAGATATGGACTATGGGGGTAGCGGGAGAAGGTACGAGCAGTACTTC. It yields the protein CSARDMDYGGSGRRYEQYF. This chain connects TRBV20-1 to TRBJ2-7; 9 nucleotides agree with TRBD2. The trim removed 0 bases at V and 4 bases at J, leaving 19 bases unmatched. The CDR3 extends over 19 amino acids. Germline V lookup: CDR1 DFQATT, CDR2 SNEGSKA (reference sequence).

The rearrangement uses TRBV21-1 and TRBJ1-5. TRBV21-1 counts as a pseudogene. The CDR3 covers 14 residues. The CDR3 sequence: CASRYISSNQPQHF. CDR3 coding DNA: TGTGCCAGCAGGTACATCTCTAGCAATCAGCCCCAGCATTTT.

The rearrangement joins TRBV7-2 to TRBJ2-1, with 13 bases matching TRBD2. V shed 6 bases and J 7 bases; nucleotides not matched to a gene: 9. The CDR3 covers 16 residues. Looked up from germline, CDR1 is SGHTA and CDR2 is FQGNSA. CDR3 region: CASSFGLAGVRNEQFF. The DNA of the CDR3 is TGTGCCAGCAGTTTCGGACTAGCGGGAGTAAGGAATGAGCAGTTCTTC. Supplemented by reference TRBV7-2 and TRBJ2-1, the full variable domain reads GAGVSQSPSNKVTEKGKDVELRCDPISGHTALYWYRQSLGQGLEFLIYFQGNSAPDKSGLPSDRFSAERTGGSVSTLTIQRTQQEDSAVYLCASSFGLAGVRNEQFFGPGTRLTVL.

V is TRBV5-1 and J is TRBJ2-6; no clear D gene. The CDR3 has 15 residues. V shed 7 bases and J shed 2 bases, with 13 bases lying between them. Germline CDR1 and CDR2: SGHRS and YFSETQ. The CDR3 DNA reads as TGCGCCAGCCAGCCGGGTGAAGCTGGGGCCAACGTCCTGACTTTC. Translation: CASQPGEAGANVLTF.

This clonotype appeared a few times. The chain combines TRBV6-2 or TRBV6-3 with TRBJ2-1; 9 positions match TRBD2. This CDR3 has 18 amino acids. The V gene's germline CDR1 is MNHEY and CDR2 SVGEGT. Unmatched junction bases numbered 16, after V lost 4 bases and J lost 6 bases. The CDR3 sequence is CASSSGGLAAPRGNEQFF. The DNA of the CDR3 is TGTGCCAGCAGTTCCGGGGGACTAGCAGCCCCCCGGGGCAATGAGCAGTTCTTC.

The J gene is TRBJ2-1, the V gene TRBV12-3 or TRBV12-4; 11 bases agree with TRBD2. The CDR3 is 16 residues long. The V gene end was trimmed by 2 bases and the J gene end by 6 bases; junction bases not matched to a gene: 6. The CDR3 spells CASSLTGLAEINEQFF. In DNA form, the CDR3 reads TGTGCCAGCAGTTTAACGGGACTAGCGGAAATCAATGAGCAGTTCTTC.

Only a few counts were recorded for this clonotype. The chain has TRBV3-1 and TRBJ2-5; tentatively, D is TRBD1 (6 bases). Germline values: CDR1 LGHDT, CDR2 YNNKEL (reference sequence). The CDR3 loop spans 14 amino acids. V was pared by 3 bases and J by 2 bases, with 10 bases between. CDR3 coding DNA: TGTGCCAGCAGCCACCCCGGACAGCAAGAGACCCAGTACTTC. Translated, it gives CASSHPGQQETQYF.

In its sample, this clonotype was seen a few times. The rearrangement links TRBV29-1 to TRBJ2-5; D remains unclear. The CDR3 consists of 13 residues. Trimming took 4 bases from V and 1 from J, leaving 10 bases between them. CDR1 and CDR2 from the germline V gene are SQVTM and ANQGSEA. DNA of the CDR3: TGCAGCGTTGCAGCCAGGCTCCAAGAGACCCAGTACTTC. Encoded protein: CSVAARLQETQYF.

This chain uses TRBV6-5 with TRBJ2-2; no firm D call. CDR3 length: 14 residues. Trimming removed 4 bases at V and 0 bases at J, with 6 bases between. Germline loops: CDR1 MNHEY, CDR2 SVGAGI. The CDR3 is CASSFFPNTGELFF. CDR3 nucleotide sequence: TGTGCCAGCAGTTTCTTTCCGAACACCGGGGAGCTGTTTTTT.

The CDR3 protein is CSARDGLTNYNEQFF. The CDR3 DNA reads TGCAGTGCTAGAGACGGGCTAACTAACTACAATGAGCAGTTCTTC. The chain employs TRBV20-1 and TRBJ2-1; D remains unclear. The CDR3 is 15 amino acids. The V gene lost 0 bases and the J gene lost 3 bases, with 12 bases spanning the gap. Germline-derived CDR1 and CDR2 are DFQATT and SNEGSKA (reference sequence).

This clonotype has more than one count but fewer than ten. The V and J genes are TRBV20-1 and TRBJ2-3; D is uncertain. The V and J ends lost 6 bases and 8 bases respectively, with 18 bases between them. The CDR3 length is 13 residues. Germline V gene data show CDR1 as DFQATT and CDR2 as SNEGSKA (reference sequence). The CDR3 loop is CSAAAHPLGTQYF. The CDR3 nucleotides are TGCAGTGCCGCAGCCCACCCCCTGGGTACGCAGTATTTT.